This T cell receptor (beta chain) was documented in a study of CD8 T cells in ankylosing spondylitis. Notes on this clonotype: What it recognizes is unknown.

TCR beta libraries were made by quantitative 5'-RACE with molecular barcodes. Using its own MiXCR run on the 5' RACE reads, TCRdb lists one record per CDR3 protein. This sample yields approximately 440,000 distinct CDR3 sequences, of which roughly 18% are seen a single time; about 0.94% belongs to the top ten. Whole-study results and caveats: A TCR beta motif made of several highly homologous variants seemed typical of ankylosing spondylitis blood.

Germline assignment: CDR1 MNHEY and CDR2 SVGEGT. This CDR3 contains 12 residues. V was shortened by 6 bases and J by 6 bases, with 9 bases between the two germline ends. V gene TRBV6-2 or TRBV6-3 combines with J gene TRBJ1-5, with a possible D match to TRBD1 (6 bases). Sequenced sample: blood, either unsorted or a sorted T cell fraction (not recorded which). The receptor was isolated from a male donor with ankylosing spondylitis. CDR3 region: CASRGATQPQHF. The CDR3 DNA reads TGTGCCAGCAGGGGGGCAACTCAGCCCCAGCATTTT.